These 28 T cell receptor beta chains originate from one sample sequenced in a study of cytomegalovirus exposure and HLA in healthy donors. The primer mix had 60 Vbeta and 13 Jbeta primers. Clones were sequenced by immunoSEQ multiplex PCR, and TCRdb holds only the in-frame ones, with some missing. Seen here are approximately 190,000 clones, 65% to 90% observed once, and the top ten hold roughly 6%. Sequencing input: PBMCs. The receptors originated from a man aged 40-49 years in good health and CMV-seropositive.

The CDR3 DNA reads as TGCGCCAGCAGCCAAGATGCAGGGAGGGTGGGCTCCGATACGCAGTATTTT. The encoded protein is CASSQDAGRVGSDTQYF. The rearrangement uses TRBV4-3 and TRBJ2-3; 7 nucleotides match TRBD2. Germline V gives CDR1 LGHNA, CDR2 YSLEER. The CDR3 is 17 residues long. The V gene end was trimmed by 0 bases and the J gene end by 6 bases; junction bases not matched to a gene: 12.

The chain recombines TRBV30 with TRBJ1-1; tentatively, D is TRBD1 (5 bases). CDR3 size: 13 residues. In germline, CDR1 is GTSNPN, CDR2 SVGIG (reference sequence). Trimming pared 5 bases from V and 2 bases from J, leaving 12 bases between. Here the CDR3 reads CAWYDQGNTEAFF. CDR3 sequence (DNA): TGTGCCTGGTACGATCAGGGTAACACTGAAGCTTTCTTT.

The CDR3 coding sequence is TGTGCCAGCACCCGCACTAGCGGGGGGGCCCCAGATACGCAGTATTTT. Amino acid sequence: CASTRTSGGAPDTQYF. The chain carries TRBV2 and TRBJ2-3; 13 bases agree with TRBD2. Germline V gives CDR1 SNHLY, CDR2 FYNNEI. The trim removed 7 bases at V and 4 bases at J, leaving 8 bases unmatched. This CDR3 is built from 16 residues.

This chain uses TRBV5-1 with TRBJ1-1; D is perhaps TRBD1 (5 bases). This CDR3 region has 15 residues. The ends were cut back, 3 bases at V and 4 bases at J, with 16 bases in the middle. CDR1 is SGHRS and CDR2 is YFSETQ in the germline V gene. The CDR3 nucleotides are TGCGCCAGCAGCTCTGGGGCAGGGAGGGGCACTGAAGCTTTCTTT. This gives the protein CASSSGAGRGTEAFF.

This sequence joins TRBV4-1 and TRBJ1-6; weak D call: TRBD1 (6 bases). Germline V gene sequence: CDR1 MGHRA, CDR2 YSYEKL. The ends were cut back, 6 bases at V and 8 bases at J, with 11 bases in the middle. The CDR3 has 13 amino acids. CDR3 DNA sequence: TGCGCCAGCAGTGCAGGGGAGTATTCACCCCTCCACTTT. It yields the protein CASSAGEYSPLHF.

The V call is TRBV11-3, the J call TRBJ2-5, with D tentatively TRBD1 (7 bases). Germline-derived CDR1 and CDR2 are SGHNT and YENEEA. This CDR3 contains 15 residues. The V end lost 5 bases, the J end lost 2 bases, and 15 bases lay between the germline ends. The CDR3 here is CASSTRQGGQETQYF. For the CDR3, the DNA is TGTGCCAGCAGCACCCGACAGGGAGGACAAGAGACCCAGTACTTC.

This clone was detected once. The V gene is TRBV5-1, the J gene TRBJ2-3; no clear D gene. The CDR3 has 13 residues. CDR1 is SGHRS and CDR2 is YFSETQ in the germline V gene. V was trimmed by 4 bases and J by 1 base, leaving 7 bases between them. Here the CDR3 DNA reads TGCGCCAGCAGCGAGGCCGGCACAGATACGCAGTATTTT. It yields the protein CASSEAGTDTQYF.

The chain links TRBV29-1 to TRBJ1-3; perhaps TRBD1 as D (5 bases). The V and J ends lost 3 bases and 0 bases respectively, with 6 bases between them. CDR3 size: 13 residues. Germline CDR1 reads SQVTM; CDR2 reads ANQGSEA. The CDR3 is CSVDRVSGNTIYF. The CDR3 DNA follows: TGCAGCGTTGACAGGGTCTCTGGAAACACCATATATTTT.

This sequence joins TRBV5-1 and TRBJ2-7; perhaps TRBD2 as D (5 bases). This CDR3 contains 14 residues. The germline gives CDR1 SGHRS, CDR2 YFSETQ. V lost 2 bases, J lost 3 bases, and 12 bases lay in between. In DNA, the CDR3 is TGCGCCAGCAGCTTCGCGGACTCGAGCTACGAGCAGTACTTC. This encodes CASSFADSSYEQYF.

The chain links TRBV15 to TRBJ2-5; D unresolved. The CDR3 covers 12 residues. Germline loops: CDR1 LNHNV, CDR2 YYDKDF (reference sequence). Trimming left V 5 bases short and J 5 bases short, with 9 bases between. The CDR3 region has the DNA TGTGCCACCAGCGAGAACCGGGAGACCCAGTACTTC. It codes for CATSENRETQYF.

This sequence joins TRBV10-1 and TRBJ2-2, with 10 bases identical to TRBD1. The CDR3 runs 15 residues. Germline CDR1 is WNHNN and CDR2 is SYGVQD (reference sequence). After removal of 4 bases from V and 4 bases from J, the junction contained 3 bases not matched to a gene. The CDR3, as DNA: TGCGCCAGCAGTGGGGGACAGGGGCGCACCGGGGAGCTGTTTTTT. It translates to CASSGGQGRTGELFF.

The V and J genes are TRBV4-1 and TRBJ1-2; D is ambiguous. This CDR3 contains 16 residues. Germline V CDR1 and CDR2: MGHRA, YSYEKL. The V gene lost 0 bases and the J gene lost 0 bases, with 11 bases spanning the gap. The CDR3 is CASSQDYGVANYGYTF. The CDR3 DNA sequence: TGCGCCAGCAGCCAAGATTACGGGGTAGCTAACTATGGCTACACCTTC.

The V call is TRBV5-1, the J call TRBJ1-1, with 10 bases fitting TRBD1. This CDR3 comprises 15 residues. From germline, CDR1 is SGHRS and CDR2 YFSETQ. The ends lost 1 base at V and 5 bases at J; junction bases unmatched: 5. DNA for the CDR3: TGCGCCAGCAGCTTGTTGGGGACAGGGGAGACTGAAGCTTTCTTT. Its protein product is CASSLLGTGETEAFF.

The chain combines TRBV5-1 with TRBJ2-1, with D perhaps TRBD2 (5 bases). V was trimmed by 0 bases and J by 5 bases, leaving 9 bases between them. The length of the CDR3 is 14 residues. Germline V gene lookup returns CDR1 SGHRS and CDR2 YFSETQ. Here the CDR3 DNA reads TGCGCCAGCAGCTTGGAACCGGGGAACAATGAGCAGTTCTTC. Translation gives CASSLEPGNNEQFF.

This clone occurred once. The V gene is TRBV30, the J gene TRBJ1-1, with D perhaps TRBD1 (5 bases). Germline V gene sequence: CDR1 GTSNPN, CDR2 SVGIG (reference sequence). The CDR3 has 13 amino acids. Trimming took 1 base from V and 10 from J, leaving 16 bases between them. DNA of the CDR3: TGTGCCTGGAGTGGGGTTAGACAGCCAAGAGCTTTCTTT. Protein: CAWSGVRQPRAFF.

This clone has just a few counts. The CDR3 loop reads CASSSEELFF. The CDR3 coding sequence is TGTGCCAGCAGCTCTGAAGAGCTGTTTTTT. This rearrangement joins TRBV7-9 to TRBJ1-4; no clear D. V dropped 4 bases and J dropped 14 bases, with 8 bases sitting between them. This CDR3 has 10 residues. CDR1 is SEHNR and CDR2 is FQNEAQ in the germline V gene (reference sequence).

The chain is built from TRBV28 and TRBJ2-5; D is possibly TRBD1 (6 bases). The better agreement between TRBJ2-7 and the DNA end casts doubt on the J call. The CDR3 contains 18 residues. From germline, CDR1 is MDHEN and CDR2 SYDVKM. CDR3 nucleotide sequence: TGTGCCAGCAGTCCCGCCCCCGGGACAAGGGACAATCTCTACGAGCAGTACTTC. Translating it yields CASSPAPGTRDNLYEQYF.

The chain combines TRBV5-6 with TRBJ2-5; maybe TRBD1 (6 bases). The end of the DNA fits TRBJ2-7 better, so the J call may be wrong. This CDR3 has 15 residues. Per germline, CDR1 SGHDT and CDR2 YYEEEE. CDR3 amino acids: CASSFRTVPPYEQYF. The DNA of the CDR3 is TGTGCCAGCAGCTTCAGGACAGTTCCCCCCTACGAGCAGTACTTC.

This sequence joins TRBV30 and TRBJ2-7; possible D gene TRBD1, 6 bases. The CDR3 sequence is 13 residues long. Trimming stripped 8 bases from V and 2 bases from J, with 16 bases between. The germline CDR1 and CDR2 sequences are GTSNPN and SVGIG (reference sequence). This CDR3 is CAGIRDKTYEQYF. The CDR3 region has the DNA TGTGCCGGAATTAGGGACAAGACCTACGAGCAGTACTTC.

V gene TRBV7-9 combines with J gene TRBJ2-5, with 7 bases identical to TRBD1. V lost 6 bases, J lost 6 bases, and 7 bases stayed unmatched. Germline V gene sequence: CDR1 SEHNR, CDR2 FQNEAQ (reference sequence). CDR3 size: 13 residues. In nucleotides, the CDR3 is TGTGCCAGCAGAACAGGGGCGCCGAAGACCCAGTACTTC. It is translated as CASRTGAPKTQYF.

CDR3 sequence: CASSQEGLGAGGYTGELFF. The CDR3 bases are TGTGCCAGCAGCCAAGAAGGTCTGGGAGCGGGGGGTTACACCGGGGAGCTGTTTTTT. The chain joins TRBV4-2 to TRBJ2-2; 9 nucleotides agree with TRBD2. The CDR3 contains 19 residues. V lost 0 bases and J lost 3; bases outside the gene matches: 11. Germline loops: CDR1 LGHNA, CDR2 YNFKEQ.

The chain is built from TRBV10-1 and TRBJ2-2; D gene unclear. The germline gives CDR1 WNHNN, CDR2 SYGVQD (reference sequence). The CDR3 loop spans 14 amino acids. V shed 10 bases and J shed 5 bases, with 17 bases lying between them. The CDR3 region is CATSSTFGTGELFF. For the CDR3, the DNA is TGCGCCACCTCTAGTACTTTCGGAACCGGGGAGCTGTTTTTT.

The CDR3 here is CASTRQGNQPQHF. The CDR3 DNA reads as TGTGCCAGTACCCGACAGGGTAACCAGCCCCAGCATTTT. The V gene is TRBV19, the J gene TRBJ1-5; 7 nucleotides line up with TRBD1. The CDR3 runs 13 residues. Germline CDR1 is LNHDA and CDR2 is SQIVND (reference sequence). Trimming at V came to 7 bases and at J to 7 bases, leaving 7 bases not matched to a gene. The entire variable domain, with the rest obtained from reference TRBV19 and TRBJ1-5, is as follows: DGGITQSPKYLFRKEGQNVTLSCEQNLNHDAMYWYRQDPGQGLRLIYYSQIVNDFQKGDIAEGYSVSREKKESFPLTVTSAQKNPTAFYLCASTRQGNQPQHFGDGTRLSIL.

The V call is TRBV4-3, the J call TRBJ1-2; 7 nucleotides align to TRBD1. This CDR3 region has 16 residues. The germline V gene encodes CDR1 LGHNA and CDR2 YSLEER. V shed 4 bases and J 8 bases; nucleotides not matched to a gene: 16. DNA for the CDR3: TGCGCCAGCAGCCGCAGGACAGGCCCTACGCTTGGGGGCTACACCTTC. Translating gives CASSRRTGPTLGGYTF.

The V and J genes are TRBV2 and TRBJ2-1, with a possible D match to TRBD2 (5 bases). V dropped 4 bases and J dropped 4 bases, with 8 bases sitting between them. CDR1 is SNHLY, CDR2 FYNNEI, per germline. The CDR3 length is 13 residues. This CDR3 reads CASSAAGYNEQFF. In nucleotides, the CDR3 is TGTGCCAGCAGTGCGGCGGGTTACAATGAGCAGTTCTTC.

This sequence joins TRBV30 and TRBJ2-5, with 9 bases matching TRBD2. Germline loops: CDR1 GTSNPN, CDR2 SVGIG (reference sequence). The junction had 6 bases not matched to a gene; V was cut back by 0 bases and J by 4 bases. CDR3 length equals 15 residues. The DNA of the CDR3 is TGTGCCTGGAGTGTAACCAGCGGGAGGAGAGAGACCCAGTACTTC. Its translation is CAWSVTSGRRETQYF.

The V and J genes are TRBV5-4 and TRBJ1-2; D is possibly TRBD1 (6 bases). CDR1 SGHNT and CDR2 YYREEE come from the germline V gene (reference sequence). This CDR3 has 14 amino acids. The germline V and J ends were trimmed by 3 bases and 1 base, with 10 bases remaining between them. CDR3 residues: CASSSDRNNYGYTF. DNA of the CDR3: TGTGCCAGCAGCTCTGACAGGAATAACTATGGCTACACCTTC.

The chain employs TRBV9 and TRBJ2-2; 13 bases are shared with TRBD2. V lost 3 bases to trimming and J lost 7 bases; unmatched junction nucleotides: 3. The V gene's germline CDR1 is SGDLS and CDR2 YYNGEE. The CDR3 has 15 residues. The CDR3, as DNA: TGTGCCAGCAGCGCGGGACTAGCGGGATACGGGGAGCTGTTTTTT. Its translation is CASSAGLAGYGELFF.